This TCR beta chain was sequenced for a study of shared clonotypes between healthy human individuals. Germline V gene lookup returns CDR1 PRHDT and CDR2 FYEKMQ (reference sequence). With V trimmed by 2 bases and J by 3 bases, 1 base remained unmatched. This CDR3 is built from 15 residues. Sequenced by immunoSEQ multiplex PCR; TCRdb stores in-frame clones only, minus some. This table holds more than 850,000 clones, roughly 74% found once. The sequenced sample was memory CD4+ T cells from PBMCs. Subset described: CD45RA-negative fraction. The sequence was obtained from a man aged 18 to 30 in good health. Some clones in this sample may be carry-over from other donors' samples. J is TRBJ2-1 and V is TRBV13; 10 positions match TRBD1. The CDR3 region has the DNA TGTGCCAGCAGCTTAAGGACAGGGGGCTACAATGAGCAGTTCTTC. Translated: CASSLRTGGYNEQFF. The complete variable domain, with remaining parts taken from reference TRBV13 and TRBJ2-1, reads AAGVIQSPRHLIKEKRETATLKCYPIPRHDTVYWYQQGPGQDPQFLISFYEKMQSDKGSIPDRFSAQQFSDYHSELNMSSLELGDSALYFCASSLRTGGYNEQFFGPGTRLTVL.